This T cell receptor (beta chain) was obtained from a study of radiotherapy plus CTLA-4 blockade in lung cancer. The CDR3 extends over 15 amino acids. V shed 0 bases and J shed 4 bases, with 12 bases lying between them. Per the germline V gene, CDR1 is MNHEY and CDR2 is SMNVEV (reference sequence). Repertoires were generated with immunoSEQ multiplex PCR, while TCRdb's copy carries only in-frame clones and drops some. The sample records about 88,000 clones, 55% to 75% being singletons. This specimen consisted of peripheral blood, obtained from a patient treated with radiotherapy plus ipilimumab. The chain carries TRBV27 and TRBJ1-1, with a possible D match to TRBD1 (6 bases). The sequence was obtained from a human donor with non-small cell lung cancer that progressed on radiotherapy plus ipilimumab. CDR3 amino acids: CASSLSTGAGTEAFF. The CDR3 region has the DNA TGTGCCAGCAGTTTATCGACGGGGGCGGGCACTGAAGCTTTCTTT.